Given below is one TCR beta chain in context. Its target antigen remains unknown. Base qualities are not recorded, but no much larger clone differs from it by a single base. Collaborating institutions collected whole blood in K2EDTA tubes following their own protocols. For TCRbeta analysis, collaborator samples were shipped as frozen whole blood, as isolated PBMCs, or as DNA extracted from either sample type. CDR1 and CDR2 were assigned from the germline V gene as SGHNT and YENEEA. Germline trimming amounts to 6 bases on V and 2 bases on J, with 4 as the count of junction bases outside the gene matches. Including the terminal cysteine and phenylalanine, the CDR3 comprises 15 residues. CDR3 DNA only is kept here, 45 bases in frame from base 1. This record comes from a study of blood T cell repertoires in COVID-19 (dated by TCRdb to 2018 to 2021). Some background on the complete study: Samples covering the acute and convalescent phases of COVID-19 were provided by collaborators in the United States, Italy and Spain. The prospective study material was composed of cDNA or gDNA derived from T cells, B-cell-depleted T cells, or PBMCs. A de-identified subject ID, COVID-19 status, age in years and sex were almost always included in the sample metadata. Where available, HLA class I and class II types were taken from metadata supplied by the sample provider and were not determined by assay-based typing. Subjects who had been exposed to COVID-19, were actively infected with it, or had recovered from it provided the deeply sampled blood TCRbeta repertoires that made up the dataset. Samples came from the ongoing ImmuneRACE study (first 160 participants) plus 1,254 subjects from 6 global collaborators. A freely available public database, intended as a resource for researchers studying the immune response to SARS-CoV-2, is where the repertoires were released.

General conclusions and limits of the study: How much clinical and demographic metadata was included differed by source and by participant, and the metadata was provided uncurated.

TCRbeta CDR3 regions were amplified from genomic DNA by means of the immunoSEQ Assay, a bias-controlled multiplex PCR. The study's processing was this. The number of nucleated cells in each sample was estimated from the amplification of reference gene primers within the assay. To quantify the absolute abundance of each unique TCRbeta CDR3 rearrangement, sequence reads were collapsed and filtered. For each sample, productive Simpson clonality was calculated by taking the square root of Simpson's diversity index across productive rearrangements. In its TCRdb copy, this immuneACCESS table keeps in-frame sequences only and misses some clones. Where compared with another copy, unresolved V genes explain less than half of these, and the others have no known cause. The D gene and trimming were derived from the DNA, and the V and J assignments and clone size from that table. The sample table records 200,000 or so clones; approximately 82% of these occur just once. The ten largest clonotypes hold around 6.9% of the sample.

The sample consisted of peripheral blood. In this chain, TRBV11-3 is recombined with TRBJ2-7; TRBD2 aligns with 13 central bases. The clonotype was recovered from a human donor with acute or convalescent COVID-19. The donor label of this sample is uncertain. The CDR3 protein sequence reads: CASRKTSGRTYEQYF. The nucleotide sequence reads as follows: TGTGCCAGCAGAAAGACTAGCGGGAGGACCTACGAGCAGTACTTC.